Listed here is a single T cell receptor beta chain. Which antigen it targets is not known. Base-call qualities are not available, and no considerably larger clone is one nucleotide away. Looking up the germline V gene yields CDR1 ENHRY and CDR2 SYGVKD. From cysteine to phenylalanine, the CDR3 is 13 amino acids long. The CDR3 DNA has 39 bases and is translated from base 1. At the junction V is shortened by 6 bases and J by 4 bases, with 10 bases in between. This entry comes from a study of T cells in Graves' hyperthyroidism and ophthalmopathy (dated by TCRdb to the late 2010s). As for the study more broadly: Peripheral blood was sampled at the time of initial diagnosis, prior to any treatment. TCR V-J signatures able to tell the groups apart were searched for in a discovery cohort of more than 90 patients, of whom more than 40 had Graves' ophthalmopathy and more than 55 had stable Graves' hyperthyroidism. Thyroid tissue and blood T-cell repertoires from roughly six Graves' hyperthyroidism patients were also compared in the study. Once sampling was done, hyperthyroidism patients were given methimazole at a starting dose of 30 mg daily, whereas ophthalmopathy patients were given high-dose intravenous methylprednisolone. For training and testing, the 100 patients in the discovery cohort were randomly divided in a 7:3 ratio. The paper describes TCR Vbeta CDR3 sequencing of about 140 peripheral blood samples, made up of roughly 45 ophthalmopathy patients, around 78 hyperthyroidism patients and 17 progressor patients. An independent validation cohort of around 20 hyperthyroidism patients and over 15 patients who later progressed to ophthalmopathy tested prospective prediction of ophthalmopathy. General conclusions and limits of the study: A 13 V-J signature model separated ophthalmopathy from stable hyperthyroidism, with 87.88% sensitivity and 81.08% specificity in cross-validation and 80%/75% in testing. In validation, the model predicted progression to ophthalmopathy a median of 6.5 months before onset, with roughly 70% sensitivity and about 72% specificity. Blood samples also contained most of the expanded thyroid clonotypes (frequency above 0.001), which suggests that blood repertoires may reflect thyroid immune responses. No statistical method was used to fix the sample size in advance, and group allocation was not hidden from the investigators.

Amplification of TCR beta CDR3 regions was carried out from RNA transcripts. The first round of RT-PCR for the TCR CDR3 was performed with the HTBI primer set and the Qiagen OneStep RT-PCR kit. Libraries were constructed in a second round of multiplex PCR, after which size selection and purification were carried out. Libraries were sequenced paired-end with 100 bp reads on an Illumina HiSeq2000. Processing in the source paper ran as follows. SOAPnuke was used to process the raw data, removing reads that contained adapters or uncalled bases, had a mean Phred below 15, or lacked an exact match to the constant primer or identifier. High-quality paired reads were merged using COPE v1.2.5, and each unique nucleotide sequence was defined as a clonotype. MiTCR v1.1 was used to align the clonotypes against IMGT TRBV, TRBD and TRBJ reference segments. Only V-J combinations with frequency above 0.0001, covering 99% to 99.2% of repertoires, were analysed. A TCS score was defined as the ratio of F50 (clonal expansion) to E x V (chaos), with BLOSUM62-based TCRdist applied between CDR3 peptides within each V-J. Welch's t-statistics and random forest reduced 500 to 550 V-J features to 10 to 15, which were used in a naive Bayes classifier (R e1071). Through fastp at Q25 and MiXCR, TCRdb rebuilt clones from the public reads, retaining in-frame beta chains. Identical CDR3 proteins give one entry, which carries the most common genes and DNA. The V and J calls and clone size are TCRdb's, not the authors'. The sample data list 450,000 to 650,000 distinct CDR3 sequences, and approximately 17% of these were observed just once. The ten largest clones capture roughly a sixth of the sample.

Ophthalmopathy patients had moderately to severely active disease, with a Clinical Activity Score of 3 or more, a NOSPECS grade of 4 or more, and a disease duration of less than 3 months. Exclusion was applied to patients with uncontrolled infections, other autoimmune diseases, pregnancy or lactation. Diagnoses were established on the basis of clinical symptoms, serum thyroxine and TRAb, thyroid ultrasound, and orbital computed tomography. Ficoll-Paque density gradient centrifugation was used to isolate PBMCs from approximately 10 ml of fresh peripheral blood. Total RNA was extracted using Trizol reagent, and RNA quality was assessed on an Agilent 2100 Bioanalyzer.

The chain employs TRBV10-3 and TRBJ1-3; a tentative D call is TRBD1 (6 bases match). This receptor was taken from a woman under 30 with Graves' ophthalmopathy. The specimen was blood. The DNA sequence is TGTGCCATCAGCCGAGGGGGAGGAAACACCATATATTTT. It translates as CAISRGGGNTIYF.